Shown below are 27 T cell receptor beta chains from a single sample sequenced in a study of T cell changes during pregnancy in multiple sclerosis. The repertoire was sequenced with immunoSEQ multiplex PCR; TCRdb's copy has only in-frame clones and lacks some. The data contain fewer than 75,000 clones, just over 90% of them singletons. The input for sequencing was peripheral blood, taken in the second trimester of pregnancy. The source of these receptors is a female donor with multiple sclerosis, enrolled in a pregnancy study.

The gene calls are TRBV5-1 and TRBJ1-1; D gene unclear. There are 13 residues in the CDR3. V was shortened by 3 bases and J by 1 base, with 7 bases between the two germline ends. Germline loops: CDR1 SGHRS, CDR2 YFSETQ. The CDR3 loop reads CASSSTQNTEAFF. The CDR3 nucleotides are TGCGCCAGCAGCTCGACACAGAACACTGAAGCTTTCTTT.

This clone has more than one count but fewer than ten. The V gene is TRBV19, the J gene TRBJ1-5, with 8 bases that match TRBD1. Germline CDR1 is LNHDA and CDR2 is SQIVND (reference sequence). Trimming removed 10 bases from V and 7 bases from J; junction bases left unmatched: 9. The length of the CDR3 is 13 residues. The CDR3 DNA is TGTGCCACCTTCGGACAGGGCGGGCAGCCCCAGCATTTT. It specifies CATFGQGGQPQHF. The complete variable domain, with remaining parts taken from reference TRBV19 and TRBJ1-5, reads DGGITQSPKYLFRKEGQNVTLSCEQNLNHDAMYWYRQDPGQGLRLIYYSQIVNDFQKGDIAEGYSVSREKKESFPLTVTSAQKNPTAFYLCATFGQGGQPQHFGDGTRLSIL.

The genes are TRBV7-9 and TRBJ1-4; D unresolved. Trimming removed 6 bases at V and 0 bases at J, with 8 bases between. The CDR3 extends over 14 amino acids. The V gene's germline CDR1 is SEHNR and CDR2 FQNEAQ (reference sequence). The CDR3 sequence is CASSFNPTNEKLFF. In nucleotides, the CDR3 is TGTGCCAGCAGTTTTAATCCAACTAATGAAAAACTGTTTTTT.

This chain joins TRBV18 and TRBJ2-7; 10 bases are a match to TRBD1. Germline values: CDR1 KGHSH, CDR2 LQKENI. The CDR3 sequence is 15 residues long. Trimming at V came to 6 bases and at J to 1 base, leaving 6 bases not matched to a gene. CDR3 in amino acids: CASSQGQGVSYEQYF. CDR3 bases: TGTGCCAGCTCCCAAGGACAGGGGGTTTCCTACGAGCAGTACTTC.

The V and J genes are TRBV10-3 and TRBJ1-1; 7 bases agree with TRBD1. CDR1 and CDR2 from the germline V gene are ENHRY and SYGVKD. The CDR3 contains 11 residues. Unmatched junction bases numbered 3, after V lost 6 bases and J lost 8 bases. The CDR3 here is CAIRTDREAFF. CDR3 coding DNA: TGTGCCATCAGGACGGACAGGGAAGCTTTCTTT.

Written as DNA, the CDR3 is TGTGCCAGCCGAAGGGGACAGTTGGATCAGCCCCAGCATTTT. Translating gives CASRRGQLDQPQHF. The chain is built from TRBV19 and TRBJ1-5; 7 bases fit TRBD1. Germline CDR1 is LNHDA and CDR2 is SQIVND (reference sequence). V dropped 9 bases and J dropped 5; count of bases not matched to a gene: 10. The CDR3 is 14 residues long.

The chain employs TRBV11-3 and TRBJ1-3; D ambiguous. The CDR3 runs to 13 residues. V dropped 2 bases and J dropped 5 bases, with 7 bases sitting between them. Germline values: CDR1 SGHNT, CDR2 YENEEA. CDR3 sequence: CASSLRGRNTIYF. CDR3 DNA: TGTGCCAGCAGCTTACGAGGGAGAAACACCATATATTTT.

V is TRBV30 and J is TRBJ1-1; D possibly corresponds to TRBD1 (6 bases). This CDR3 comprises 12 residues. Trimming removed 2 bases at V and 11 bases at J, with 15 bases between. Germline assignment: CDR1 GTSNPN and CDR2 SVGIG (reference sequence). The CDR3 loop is CAWSKQGFMAFF. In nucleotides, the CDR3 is TGTGCCTGGAGTAAACAGGGATTTATGGCTTTCTTT.

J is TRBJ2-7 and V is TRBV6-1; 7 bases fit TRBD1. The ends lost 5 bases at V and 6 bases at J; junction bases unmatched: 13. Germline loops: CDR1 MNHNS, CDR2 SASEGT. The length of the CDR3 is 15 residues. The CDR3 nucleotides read TGTGCCAGCAGTCCCCGGACAGGCATCCCTGGCGAGCAGTACTTC. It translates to CASSPRTGIPGEQYF.

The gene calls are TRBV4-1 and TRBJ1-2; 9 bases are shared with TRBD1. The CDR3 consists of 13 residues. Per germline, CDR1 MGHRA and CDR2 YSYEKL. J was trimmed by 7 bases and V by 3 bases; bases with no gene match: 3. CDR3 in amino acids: CASSQGDRAGYTF. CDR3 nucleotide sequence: TGCGCCAGCAGCCAGGGGGACAGGGCTGGCTACACCTTC.

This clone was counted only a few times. The CDR3 region is CASSLEAGYQETQYF. In DNA, the CDR3 is TGTGCCAGCAGCTTGGAAGCGGGGTACCAAGAGACCCAGTACTTC. The rearrangement uses TRBV5-4 and TRBJ2-5; 7 bases map to TRBD2. The CDR3 has 15 residues. Germline CDR1 SGHNT, CDR2 YYREEE (reference sequence). V lost 0 bases and J lost 0; bases outside the gene matches: 2.

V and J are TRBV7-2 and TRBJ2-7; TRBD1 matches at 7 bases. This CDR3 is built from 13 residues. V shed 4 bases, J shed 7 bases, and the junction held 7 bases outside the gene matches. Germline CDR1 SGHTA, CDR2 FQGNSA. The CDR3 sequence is CASSSGQAREQYF. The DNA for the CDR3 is TGTGCCAGCAGCTCAGGACAGGCAAGGGAGCAGTACTTC.

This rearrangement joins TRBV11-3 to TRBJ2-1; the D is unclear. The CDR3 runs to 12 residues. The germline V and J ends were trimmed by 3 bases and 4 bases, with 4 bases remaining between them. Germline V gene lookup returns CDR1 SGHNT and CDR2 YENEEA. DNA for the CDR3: TGTGCCAGCAGCTTCAGTTACAATGAGCAGTTCTTC. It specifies CASSFSYNEQFF.

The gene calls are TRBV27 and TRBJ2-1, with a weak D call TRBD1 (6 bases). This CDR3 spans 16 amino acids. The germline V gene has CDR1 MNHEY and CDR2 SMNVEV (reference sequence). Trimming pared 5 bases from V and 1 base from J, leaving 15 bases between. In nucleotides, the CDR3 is TGTGCCAGCAGTCCCCAGGGGCAACCTTCCTACAATGAGCAGTTCTTC. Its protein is CASSPQGQPSYNEQFF.

The CDR3 reads CAWNDRGQPQHF. The CDR3 DNA reads TGTGCCTGGAACGACCGGGGTCAGCCCCAGCATTTT. This sequence joins TRBV30 and TRBJ1-5; D call uncertain. The germline CDR1 and CDR2 sequences are GTSNPN and SVGIG (reference sequence). Trimming removed 4 bases from V and 6 bases from J, with 10 bases in between. The CDR3 sequence is 12 residues long.

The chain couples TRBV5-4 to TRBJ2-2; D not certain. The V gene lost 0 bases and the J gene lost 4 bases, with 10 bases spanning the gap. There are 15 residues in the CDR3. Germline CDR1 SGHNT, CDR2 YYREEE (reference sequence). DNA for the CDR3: TGTGCCAGCAGCTTGGAACCTCTTAGCACCGGGGAGCTGTTTTTT. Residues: CASSLEPLSTGELFF.

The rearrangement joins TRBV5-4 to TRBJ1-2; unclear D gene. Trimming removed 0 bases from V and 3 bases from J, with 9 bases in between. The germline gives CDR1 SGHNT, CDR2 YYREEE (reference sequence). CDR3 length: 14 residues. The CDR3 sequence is CASSLGQRDYGYTF. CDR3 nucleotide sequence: TGTGCCAGCAGCTTGGGGCAGCGGGACTATGGCTACACCTTC.

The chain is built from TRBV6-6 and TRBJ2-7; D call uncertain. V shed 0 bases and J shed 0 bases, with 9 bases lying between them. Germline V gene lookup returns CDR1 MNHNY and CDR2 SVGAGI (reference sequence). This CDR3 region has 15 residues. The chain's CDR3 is CASSYSPISSYEQYF. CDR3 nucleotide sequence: TGTGCCAGCAGTTACTCCCCCATTAGCTCCTACGAGCAGTACTTC.

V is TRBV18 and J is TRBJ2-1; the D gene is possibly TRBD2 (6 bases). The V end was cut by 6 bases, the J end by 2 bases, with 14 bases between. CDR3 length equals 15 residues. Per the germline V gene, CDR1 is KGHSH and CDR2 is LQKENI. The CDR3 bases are TGTGCCAGCTCCGACTCGGGGGAGCCCTACAATGAGCAGTTCTTC. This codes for CASSDSGEPYNEQFF.

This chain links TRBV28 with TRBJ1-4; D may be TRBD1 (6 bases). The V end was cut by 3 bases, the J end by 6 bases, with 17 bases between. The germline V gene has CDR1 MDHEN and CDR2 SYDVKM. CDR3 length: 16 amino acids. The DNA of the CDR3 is TGTGCCAGCAGTTTTTCGGGGGGCGGGGTGGATGAAAAACTGTTTTTT. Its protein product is CASSFSGGGVDEKLFF.

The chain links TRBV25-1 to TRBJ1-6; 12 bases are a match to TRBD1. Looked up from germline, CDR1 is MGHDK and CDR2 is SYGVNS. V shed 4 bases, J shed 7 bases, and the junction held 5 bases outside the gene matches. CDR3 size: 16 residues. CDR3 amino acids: CASSVGTGGRNSPLHF. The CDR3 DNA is TGTGCCAGCAGTGTGGGGACAGGGGGCAGGAATTCACCCCTCCACTTT.

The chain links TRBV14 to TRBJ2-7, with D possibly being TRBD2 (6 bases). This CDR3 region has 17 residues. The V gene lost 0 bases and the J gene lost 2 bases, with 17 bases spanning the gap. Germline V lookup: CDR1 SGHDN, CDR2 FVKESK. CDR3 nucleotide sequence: TGTGCCAGCAGCCAAGATGTCGGGGGAGCGAAACCCTACGAGCAGTACTTC. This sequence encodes CASSQDVGGAKPYEQYF.

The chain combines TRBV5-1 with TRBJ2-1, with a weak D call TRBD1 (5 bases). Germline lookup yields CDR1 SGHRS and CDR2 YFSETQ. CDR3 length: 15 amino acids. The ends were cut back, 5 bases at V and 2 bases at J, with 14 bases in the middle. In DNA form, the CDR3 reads TGCGCCAGCAGTCCCGACCTAGGGGCCTACAATGAGCAGTTCTTC. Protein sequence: CASSPDLGAYNEQFF.

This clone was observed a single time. CDR3 sequence: CASSLLFSPDTQYF. DNA for the CDR3: TGCGCCAGCAGCTTGCTTTTTTCCCCAGATACGCAGTATTTT. This chain uses TRBV5-1 with TRBJ2-3, with no clear D. The CDR3 has 14 amino acids. The germline V and J ends were trimmed by 1 base and 4 bases, with 10 bases remaining between them. The germline CDR1 and CDR2 sequences are SGHRS and YFSETQ.

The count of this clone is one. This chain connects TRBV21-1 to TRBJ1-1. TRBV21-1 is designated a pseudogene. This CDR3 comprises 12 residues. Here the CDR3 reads CASIRSNTEAFF. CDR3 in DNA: TGTGCCAGCATCCGTTCGAACACTGAAGCTTTCTTT.

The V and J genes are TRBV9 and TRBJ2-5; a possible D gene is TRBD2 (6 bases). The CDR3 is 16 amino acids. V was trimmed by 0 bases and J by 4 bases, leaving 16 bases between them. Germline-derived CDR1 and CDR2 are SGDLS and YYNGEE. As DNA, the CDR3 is TGTGCCAGCAGCGTAGTTGGAGGGAAGTCTGGAGAGACCCAGTACTTC. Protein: CASSVVGGKSGETQYF.

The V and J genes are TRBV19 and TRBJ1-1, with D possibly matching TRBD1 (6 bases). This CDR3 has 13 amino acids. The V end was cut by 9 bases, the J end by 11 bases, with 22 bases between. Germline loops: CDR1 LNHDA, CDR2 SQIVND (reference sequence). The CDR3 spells CASRTASRAQAFF. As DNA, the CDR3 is TGTGCCAGCAGGACAGCCTCAAGGGCCCAGGCTTTCTTT.